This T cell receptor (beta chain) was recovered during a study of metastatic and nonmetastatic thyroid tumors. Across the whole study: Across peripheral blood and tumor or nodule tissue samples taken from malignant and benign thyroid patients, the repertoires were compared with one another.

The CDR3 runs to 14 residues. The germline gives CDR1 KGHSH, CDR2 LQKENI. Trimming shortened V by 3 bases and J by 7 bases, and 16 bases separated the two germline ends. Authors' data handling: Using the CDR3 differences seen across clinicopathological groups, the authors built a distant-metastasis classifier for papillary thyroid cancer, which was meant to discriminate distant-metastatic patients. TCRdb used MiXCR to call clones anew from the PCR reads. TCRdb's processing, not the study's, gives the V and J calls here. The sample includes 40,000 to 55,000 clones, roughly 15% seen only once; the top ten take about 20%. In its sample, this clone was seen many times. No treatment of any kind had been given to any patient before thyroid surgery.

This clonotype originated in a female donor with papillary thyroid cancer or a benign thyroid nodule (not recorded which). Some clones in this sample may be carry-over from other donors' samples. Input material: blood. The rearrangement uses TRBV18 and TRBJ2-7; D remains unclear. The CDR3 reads CASSPPLNVREQYF. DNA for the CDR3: TGTGCCAGCTCACCCCCCCTAAACGTACGAGAGCAGTACTTC.